This T cell receptor (beta chain) was observed in a study of identifying expanded T cells in peripheral blood. Some clones are missing from TCRdb's copy, which holds only in-frame ones; the method was immunoSEQ multiplex PCR. The table shows around 90,000 clones, with approximately 88% occurring only once. Trimming pared 6 bases from V and 3 bases from J, leaving 15 bases between. This CDR3 comprises 14 residues. Germline V gene data show CDR1 as SNHLY and CDR2 as FYNNEI. The material sequenced was blood. The chain has TRBV2 and TRBJ2-7; D is perhaps TRBD1 (5 bases). This sequence originates from a person between 18 and 70 years old in good health. For the CDR3, the DNA is TGTGCCAGCAGAATTGACAGAGTTTACTACGAGCAGTACTTC. Translated, it gives CASRIDRVYYEQYF.